Each of the 3 T cell receptor beta chains below was sequenced from the same sample in a study of patients and donors after allogeneic stem cell transplantation. A single record per CDR3 protein comes from TCRdb applying MiXCR to the RT-PCR reads. The top ten clones hold 25% to 35% of a sample with about 110,000 distinct CDR3 sequences, less than 45% of them seen once. The sample was blood, either unsorted or a sorted T cell fraction (not recorded which). These receptors were taken from a human donor who was either an allogeneic HSCT recipient or a stem cell or donor lymphocyte infusion donor (not recorded which). It is not recorded whose cells these are; they may come from a transplant donor.

This clonotype was found a few times. The chain carries TRBV7-2 and TRBJ1-5, with no clear D. V was shortened by 1 base and J by 6 bases, with 7 bases between the two germline ends. Germline values: CDR1 SGHTA, CDR2 FQGNSA. This CDR3 region has 13 residues. CDR3 DNA: TGTGCCAGCAGCTTAGTGATGGCTCAGCCCCAGCATTTT. It encodes CASSLVMAQPQHF.

The rearrangement uses TRBV6-2 or TRBV6-3 and TRBJ2-7; the D is unclear. The germline gives CDR1 MNHEY, CDR2 SVGEGT. Trimming left V 0 bases short and J 7 bases short, with 7 bases between. CDR3 length: 12 amino acids. The CDR3 loop is CASSYSNGEQYF. The DNA of the CDR3 is TGTGCCAGCAGTTACTCGAACGGGGAGCAGTACTTC.

The CDR3 bases are TGTGCCAGCAGTTTAGAACCGGGTGAAAAACTGTTTTTT. This encodes CASSLEPGEKLFF. The chain joins TRBV28 to TRBJ1-4; D remains ambiguous. Germline-derived CDR1 and CDR2 are MDHEN and SYDVKM. The CDR3 has 13 residues. The ends were cut back, 2 bases at V and 7 bases at J, with 8 bases in the middle.